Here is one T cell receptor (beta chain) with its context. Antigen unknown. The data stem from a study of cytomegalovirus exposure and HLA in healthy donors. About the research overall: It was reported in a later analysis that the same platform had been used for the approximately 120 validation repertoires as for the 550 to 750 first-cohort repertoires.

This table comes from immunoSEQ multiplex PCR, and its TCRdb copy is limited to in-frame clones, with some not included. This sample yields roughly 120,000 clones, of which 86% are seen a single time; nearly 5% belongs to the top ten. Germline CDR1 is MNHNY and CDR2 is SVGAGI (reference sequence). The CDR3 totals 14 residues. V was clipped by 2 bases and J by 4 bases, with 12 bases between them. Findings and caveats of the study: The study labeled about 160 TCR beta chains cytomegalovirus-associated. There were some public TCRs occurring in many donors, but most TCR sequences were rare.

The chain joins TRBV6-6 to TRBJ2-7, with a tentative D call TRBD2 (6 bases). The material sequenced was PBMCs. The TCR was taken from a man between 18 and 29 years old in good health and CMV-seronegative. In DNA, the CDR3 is TGTGCCAGCAGTTACGGGCTAGCGCCATACGAGCAGTACTTC. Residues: CASSYGLAPYEQYF.